The sequence of this T cell receptor beta chain was determined in a study of T cell changes during pregnancy in multiple sclerosis. Germline values: CDR1 LGHNA, CDR2 YSLEER. The junction had 10 bases not matched to a gene; V was cut back by 0 bases and J by 2 bases. The CDR3 has 18 residues. Sequencing used immunoSEQ multiplex PCR; TCRdb keeps in-frame clones, though not all of them. The data show roughly 60,000 clones, with 80% to 95% seen just once and 1.4% held by the top ten. The material sequenced was peripheral blood, taken in the second trimester of pregnancy. V gene TRBV4-3 combines with J gene TRBJ2-5; 9 bases line up with TRBD2. The sequence was collected from a female donor with multiple sclerosis, enrolled in a pregnancy study. DNA for the CDR3: TGCGCCAGCAGCCAAGAACCTAGCGGGGAGGCCCTTCAAGAGACCCAGTACTTC. Translating gives CASSQEPSGEALQETQYF.